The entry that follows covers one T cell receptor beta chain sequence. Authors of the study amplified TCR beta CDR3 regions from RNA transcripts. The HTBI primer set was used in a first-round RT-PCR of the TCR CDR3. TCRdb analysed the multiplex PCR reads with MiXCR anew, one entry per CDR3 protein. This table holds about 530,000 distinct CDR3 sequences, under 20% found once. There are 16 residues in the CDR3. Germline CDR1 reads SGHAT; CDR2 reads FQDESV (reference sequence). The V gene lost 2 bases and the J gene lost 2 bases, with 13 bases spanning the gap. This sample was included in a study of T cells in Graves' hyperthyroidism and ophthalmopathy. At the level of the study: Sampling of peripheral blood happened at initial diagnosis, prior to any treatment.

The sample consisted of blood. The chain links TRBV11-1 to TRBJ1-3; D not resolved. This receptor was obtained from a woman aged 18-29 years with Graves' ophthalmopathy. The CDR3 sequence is CASSLSQRITGNTIYF. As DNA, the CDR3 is TGTGCCAGCAGCTTATCACAGAGGATCACTGGAAACACCATATATTTT.